The text below deals with one T cell receptor (beta chain). Random hexamers were used to reverse transcribe the RNA input (0.5 to 1 ug). Amplification of the TCR beta CDR3 was carried out by immunoSEQ multiplex PCR, which spanned a total of 54 Vbeta and 13 Jbeta segments. TCRdb itself ran the immunoSEQ multiplex PCR reads through MiXCR, one entry per CDR3 protein. This sample yields roughly 120,000 distinct CDR3 sequences, of which approximately 94% are seen a single time; 0.095% to 0.15% belongs to the top ten. Treatment-naive patients with stable or active relapsing-remitting disease were the multiple sclerosis controls. TEMRA cells were FACS-enriched, unlike CD8+ and CD4+ T cells, which were negatively isolated. The source of the sample is a study of CD8 T cells in Susac syndrome. The sequenced sample was CD4+ T cells from PBMCs. This TCR was sampled from a human donor with multiple sclerosis.

Here the CDR3 reads CASSPRGGRTDDYTF. In nucleotides, the CDR3 is TGTGCCAGCAGCCCAAGAGGGGGCCGTACGGATGACTACACCTTC. The chain is built from TRBV5-4 and TRBJ1-2, with 7 bases lining up with TRBD1. This CDR3 spans 15 amino acids. The germline V gene encodes CDR1 SGHNT and CDR2 YYREEE (reference sequence). The V segment lost 4 bases and the J segment 10 bases; nucleotides outside the gene matches: 16.